This section outlines one T cell receptor (beta chain) sequence together with its context. This sample stems from a study of shared clonotypes between healthy human individuals. Every unsorted PBMC PCR replicate was loaded with approximately 0.3 ug DNA, approximately 30,000 T cell genomes. Data came from immunoSEQ multiplex PCR; TCRdb stores just in-frame clones and leaves some out. Seen here are 550,000 to 600,000 clones, roughly 72% observed once, and the top ten hold 12%. This CDR3 region has 13 residues. Germline V gives CDR1 SQVTM, CDR2 ANQGSEA. With V trimmed by 4 bases and J by 6 bases, 6 bases remained unmatched.

The TCR comes from a woman in her thirties or forties in good health. Some clones in this sample may be carry-over from other donors' samples. The chain is built from TRBV29-1 and TRBJ1-1; 9 bases map to TRBD1. Sample: PBMCs. The CDR3 coding sequence is TGCAGCGTTGCCGGGACAGGGTCTCCTGAAGCTTTCTTT. Amino acids: CSVAGTGSPEAFF.